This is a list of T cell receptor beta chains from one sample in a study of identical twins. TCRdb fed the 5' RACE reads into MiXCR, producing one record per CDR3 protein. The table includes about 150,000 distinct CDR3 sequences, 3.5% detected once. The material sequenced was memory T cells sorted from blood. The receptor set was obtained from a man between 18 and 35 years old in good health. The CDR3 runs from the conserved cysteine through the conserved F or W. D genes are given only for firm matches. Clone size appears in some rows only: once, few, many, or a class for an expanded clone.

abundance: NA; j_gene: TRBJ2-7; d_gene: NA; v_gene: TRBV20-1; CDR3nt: TGCAGTGGTGCTGAGGACCCAGCCACCCACGAGCAGTACTTC; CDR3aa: CSGAEDPATHEQYF
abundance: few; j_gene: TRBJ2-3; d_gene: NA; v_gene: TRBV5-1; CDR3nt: TGCGCCAGCAGCGACCATGGGACGGGATCTGATACGCAGTATTTT; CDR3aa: CASSDHGTGSDTQYF
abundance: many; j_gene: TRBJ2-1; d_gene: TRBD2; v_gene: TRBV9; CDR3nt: TGTGCCAGCAGCGTAGGTCAGCGGGGGTACAATGAGCAGTTCTTC; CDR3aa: CASSVGQRGYNEQFF
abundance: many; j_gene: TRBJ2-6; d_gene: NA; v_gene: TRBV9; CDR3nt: TGTGCCAGCAGCGTAGCCCCCTTTGGGGCCAACGTCCTGACTTTC; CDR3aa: CASSVAPFGANVLTF
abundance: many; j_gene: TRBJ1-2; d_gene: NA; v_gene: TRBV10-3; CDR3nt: TGTGCCGCAGGGCAGGCCCGCTTCACCTTC; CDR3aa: CAAGQARFTF
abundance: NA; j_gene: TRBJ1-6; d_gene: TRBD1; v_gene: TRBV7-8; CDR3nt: TGTGCCAGCAGCTTAGATAGGACAGGGGCCAGCTCCTATAATTCACCCCTCCACTTT; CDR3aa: CASSLDRTGASSYNSPLHF
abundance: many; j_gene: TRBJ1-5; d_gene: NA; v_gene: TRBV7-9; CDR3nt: TGTGCCAGCAGTTCGTACAGCGATCAGCCCCAGCATTTT; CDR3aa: CASSSYSDQPQHF
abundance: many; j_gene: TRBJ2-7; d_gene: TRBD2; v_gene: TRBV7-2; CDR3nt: TGTGCCAGCAGCTTAGCGGGTAGCGGGAGGGTCTCATACGAGCAGTACTTC; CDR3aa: CASSLAGSGRVSYEQYF
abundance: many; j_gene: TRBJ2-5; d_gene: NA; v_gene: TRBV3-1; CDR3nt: TGTGCCAGCAGCCAAGGGGGCCCTAGAGCGGGGACCCAGTACTTC; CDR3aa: CASSQGGPRAGTQYF
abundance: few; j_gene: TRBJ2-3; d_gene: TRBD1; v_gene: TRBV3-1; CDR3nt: TGTGCCAGCAGCCCATCGGGCCAGGGGGCCACAGATACGCAGTATTTT; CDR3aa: CASSPSGQGATDTQYF
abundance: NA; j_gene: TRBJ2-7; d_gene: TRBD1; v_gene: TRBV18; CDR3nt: TGTGCCAGCTCAAGGTTCTCTGGCCGGGACAGCTACGAGCAGTACTTC; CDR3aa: CASSRFSGRDSYEQYF
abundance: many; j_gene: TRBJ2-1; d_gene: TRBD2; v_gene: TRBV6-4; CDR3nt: TGTGCCAGCAGTGACGGACTAGCGACCTACAATGAGCAGTTCTTC; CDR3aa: CASSDGLATYNEQFF
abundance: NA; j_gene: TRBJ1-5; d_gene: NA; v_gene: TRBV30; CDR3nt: TGTGCCTGGAGTGTACGAGGCGGGAGGAGGAATCAGCCCCAGCATTTT; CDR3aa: CAWSVRGGRRNQPQHF
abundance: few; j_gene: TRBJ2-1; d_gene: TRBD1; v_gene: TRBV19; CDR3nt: TGTGCCAGTAGTAGACAGGGATACAATGAGCAGTTCTTC; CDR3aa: CASSRQGYNEQFF
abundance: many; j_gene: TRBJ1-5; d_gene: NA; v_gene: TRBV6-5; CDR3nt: TGTGCCAGCAGTTCTCTGACACAGCTAGATCAGCCCCAGCATTTT; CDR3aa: CASSSLTQLDQPQHF
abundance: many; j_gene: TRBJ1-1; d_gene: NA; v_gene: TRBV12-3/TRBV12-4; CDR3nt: TGTGCCAGCAGTTTCACGGAAGTGACTGAAGCTTTCTTT; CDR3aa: CASSFTEVTEAFF
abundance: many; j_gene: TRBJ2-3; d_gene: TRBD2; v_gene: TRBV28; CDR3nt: TGTGCCAGCAGTTTTCCCGGCCTCACTAGCGGGAGAGATACGCAGTATTTT; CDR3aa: CASSFPGLTSGRDTQYF
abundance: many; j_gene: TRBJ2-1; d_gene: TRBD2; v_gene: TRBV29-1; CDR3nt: TGCAGCGGGGGACTAGCGGGAGGACCCAATGAGCAGTTCTTC; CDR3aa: CSGGLAGGPNEQFF
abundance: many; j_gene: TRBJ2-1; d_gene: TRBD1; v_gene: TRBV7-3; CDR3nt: TGTGCCAGCAGCTCCCGGACAGGGTTGAGCGATGAGCAGTTCTTC; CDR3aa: CASSSRTGLSDEQFF
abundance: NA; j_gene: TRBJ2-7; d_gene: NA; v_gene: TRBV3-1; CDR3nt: TGTGCCAGCAGCCAGTTACCCTACCACGAGCAGTACTTC; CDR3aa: CASSQLPYHEQYF
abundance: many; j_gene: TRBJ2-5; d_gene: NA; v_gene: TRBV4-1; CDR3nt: TGCGCCAGCAGCAAAGGCCGCCCAGAGACCCAGTACTTC; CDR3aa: CASSKGRPETQYF
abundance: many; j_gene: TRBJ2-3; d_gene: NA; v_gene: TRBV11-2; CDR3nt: TGTGCCAGCAGCCCCCTACCCTTCACAGATACGCAGTATTTT; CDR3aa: CASSPLPFTDTQYF
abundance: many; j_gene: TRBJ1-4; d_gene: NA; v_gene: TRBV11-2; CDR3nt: TGTGCCAGCAGCTTGGGGGGGGAAAAACTGTTTTTT; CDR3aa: CASSLGGEKLFF
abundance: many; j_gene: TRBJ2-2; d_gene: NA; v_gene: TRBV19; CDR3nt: TGTGCCAGTAGTCCGACCGACAACACCGGGGAGCTGTTTTTT; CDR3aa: CASSPTDNTGELFF
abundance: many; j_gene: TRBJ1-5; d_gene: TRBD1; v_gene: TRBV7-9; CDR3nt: TGTGCCAGCAGCCTCGGGACAGGATTAGCAAATCAGCCCCAGCATTTT; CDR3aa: CASSLGTGLANQPQHF
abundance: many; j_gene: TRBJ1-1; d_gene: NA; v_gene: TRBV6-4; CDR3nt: TGTGCCAGCAGTGTAGGGATGCGGACTGAAGCTTTCTTT; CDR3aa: CASSVGMRTEAFF
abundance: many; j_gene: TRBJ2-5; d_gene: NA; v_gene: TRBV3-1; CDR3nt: TGTGCCAGCAGCCAAGAGGGGAGGCGGGAGACCCAGTACTTC; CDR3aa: CASSQEGRRETQYF
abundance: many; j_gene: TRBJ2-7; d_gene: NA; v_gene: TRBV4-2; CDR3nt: TGTGCCAGCAGCCAAGACTATGGCTACGAGCAGTACTTC; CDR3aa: CASSQDYGYEQYF
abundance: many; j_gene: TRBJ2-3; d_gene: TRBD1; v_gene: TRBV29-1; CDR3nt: TGCAGCGTTTCCGTCGGTGGACAGGGCACAGATACGCAGTATTTT; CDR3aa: CSVSVGGQGTDTQYF
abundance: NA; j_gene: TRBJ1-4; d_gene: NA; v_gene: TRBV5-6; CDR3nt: TGTGCCAGCAGCATACAGGGTTCTCGGGAAAAACTGTTTTTT; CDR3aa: CASSIQGSREKLFF
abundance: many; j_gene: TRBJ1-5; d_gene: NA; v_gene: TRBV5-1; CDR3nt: TGCGCCAGCAGCTTGGAACAGGGTCAGCCCCAGCATTTT; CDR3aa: CASSLEQGQPQHF
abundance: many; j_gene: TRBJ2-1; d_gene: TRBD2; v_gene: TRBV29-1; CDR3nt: TGCAGCGTCGGAAGAACCCGACTAGCGGGAATGTTCCCCTACAATGAGCAGTTCTTC; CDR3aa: CSVGRTRLAGMFPYNEQFF
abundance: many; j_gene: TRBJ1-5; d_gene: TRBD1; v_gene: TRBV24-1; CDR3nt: TGTGCCACCGCCGGGACAGGGGACTATCAGCCCCAGCATTTT; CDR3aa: CATAGTGDYQPQHF
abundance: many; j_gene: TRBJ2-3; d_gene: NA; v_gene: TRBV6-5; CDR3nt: TGTGCCAGCAGCTTACAGGGGAGGGAAACAGATACGCAGTATTTT; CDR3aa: CASSLQGRETDTQYF
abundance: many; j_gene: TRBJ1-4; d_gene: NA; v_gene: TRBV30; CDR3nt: TGTGCCTGGAAGGAGTCTTGGGATGAAAAACTGTTTTTT; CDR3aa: CAWKESWDEKLFF
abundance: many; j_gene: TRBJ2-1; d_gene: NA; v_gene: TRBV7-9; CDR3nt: TGTGCCAGCAGCTTACCCGGGGACAATGAGCAGTTCTTC; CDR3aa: CASSLPGDNEQFF
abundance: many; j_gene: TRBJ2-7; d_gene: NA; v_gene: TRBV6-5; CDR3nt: TGTGCCAGCAGTTACGCCGGATTCGGCGAGCAGTACTTC; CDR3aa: CASSYAGFGEQYF
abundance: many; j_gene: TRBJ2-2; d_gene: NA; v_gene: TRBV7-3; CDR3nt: TGTGCCAGCAGCAGAAAGGGAGCTGGTTTCGGGGAGCTGTTTTTT; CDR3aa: CASSRKGAGFGELFF
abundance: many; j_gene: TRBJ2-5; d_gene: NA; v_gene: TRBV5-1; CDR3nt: TGCGCCAGCAGCCCTACGGGGTATGGGACACACCAAGAGACCCAGTACTTC; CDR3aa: CASSPTGYGTHQETQYF
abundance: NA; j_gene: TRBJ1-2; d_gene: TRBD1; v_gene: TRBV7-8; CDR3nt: TGTGCCAGCAGCCATGCGGACAGGGAAAACTATGGCTACACCTTC; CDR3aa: CASSHADRENYGYTF
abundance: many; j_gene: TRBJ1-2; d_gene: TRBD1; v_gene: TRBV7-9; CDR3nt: TGTGCCAGCAGCTTGGACAGGGGAAGCTACACCTTC; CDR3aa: CASSLDRGSYTF
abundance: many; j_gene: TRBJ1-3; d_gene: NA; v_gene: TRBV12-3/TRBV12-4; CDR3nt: TGTGCCAGCAGTTACAGACAGGTCTGGAACACCATATATTTT; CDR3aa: CASSYRQVWNTIYF
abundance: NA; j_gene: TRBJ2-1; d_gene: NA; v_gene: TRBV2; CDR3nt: TGTGCCAGCAGGGCTCGGGACTCCGTGATTGGCAATGAGCAGTTCTTC; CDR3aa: CASRARDSVIGNEQFF
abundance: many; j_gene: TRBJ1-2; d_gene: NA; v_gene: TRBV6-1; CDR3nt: TGTGCCAGCACCCTGTCAGGGGCGGATGGCTACACCTTC; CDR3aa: CASTLSGADGYTF
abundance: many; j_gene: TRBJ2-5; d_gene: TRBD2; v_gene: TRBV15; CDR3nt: TGTGCCACCAGCAGAGATGGACGGGAGGGAGAGACCCAGTACTTC; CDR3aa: CATSRDGREGETQYF
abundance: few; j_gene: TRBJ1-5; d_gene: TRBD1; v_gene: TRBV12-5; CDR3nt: TGTGCTAGTGGTCCAGGACAGGGGGTGCGTCAGCCCCAGCATTTT; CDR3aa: CASGPGQGVRQPQHF
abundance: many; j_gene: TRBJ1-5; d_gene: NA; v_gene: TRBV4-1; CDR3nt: TGCGCCAGCCCGCCCCCGTGGTATCAGCCCCAGCATTTT; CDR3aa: CASPPPWYQPQHF
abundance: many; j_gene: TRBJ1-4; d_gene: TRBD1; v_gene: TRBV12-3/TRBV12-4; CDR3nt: TGTGCCAGCAGTCCCACCCCCGACAGGGACAGTGAAAAACTGTTTTTT; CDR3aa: CASSPTPDRDSEKLFF
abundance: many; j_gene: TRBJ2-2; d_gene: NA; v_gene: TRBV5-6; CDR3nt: TGTGCCAGCAGCCCACAATCGGGCACGAACACCGGGGAGCTGTTTTTT; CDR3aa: CASSPQSGTNTGELFF
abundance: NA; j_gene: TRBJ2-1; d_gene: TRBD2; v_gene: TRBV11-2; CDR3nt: TGTGCCAGCACCCTAGCGGGAGGGCCCTACAATGAGCAGTTCTTC; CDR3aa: CASTLAGGPYNEQFF
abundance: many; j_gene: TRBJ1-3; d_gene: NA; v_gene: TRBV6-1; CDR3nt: TGTGCCAGCACCGGGCGGGTCCCTGGAAACACCATATATTTT; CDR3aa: CASTGRVPGNTIYF
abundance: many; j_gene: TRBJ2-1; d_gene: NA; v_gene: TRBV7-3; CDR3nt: TGTGCCAGCAGCCAAACCACTGCAAACAATGAGCAGTTCTTC; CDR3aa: CASSQTTANNEQFF
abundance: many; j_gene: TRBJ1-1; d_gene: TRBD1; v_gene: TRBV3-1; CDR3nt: TGTGCCAGCAGCCCGACAGGGAGTAACACTGAAGCTTTCTTT; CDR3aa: CASSPTGSNTEAFF
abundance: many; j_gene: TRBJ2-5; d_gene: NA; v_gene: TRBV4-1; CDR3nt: TGCGCCAGCAGCACCTTAGGACTGTACCAAGAGACCCAGTACTTC; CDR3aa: CASSTLGLYQETQYF
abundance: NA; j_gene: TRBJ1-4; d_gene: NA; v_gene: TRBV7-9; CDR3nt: TGTGCCAGCAGCAGTGGACGTAAAGGCGGGGAAAAACTGTTTTTT; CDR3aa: CASSSGRKGGEKLFF
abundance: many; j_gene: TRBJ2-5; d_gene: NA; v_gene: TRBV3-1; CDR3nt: TGTGCCAGCAGCCAAACGGGAGCCTTAGAGACCCAGTACTTC; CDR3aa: CASSQTGALETQYF
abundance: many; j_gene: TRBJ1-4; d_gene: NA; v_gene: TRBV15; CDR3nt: TGTGCCACCAGCCCCCGGACGGCTAATGAAAAACTGTTTTTT; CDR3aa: CATSPRTANEKLFF
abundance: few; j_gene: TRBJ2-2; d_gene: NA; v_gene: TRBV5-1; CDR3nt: TGCGCCAGCAGCCCTTACAGCGGAACGAACACCGGGGAGCTGTTTTTT; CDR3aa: CASSPYSGTNTGELFF
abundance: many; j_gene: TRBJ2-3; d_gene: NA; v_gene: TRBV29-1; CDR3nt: TGCAGCGTTGGAGGGAGGATGGATACGCAGTATTTT; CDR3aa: CSVGGRMDTQYF